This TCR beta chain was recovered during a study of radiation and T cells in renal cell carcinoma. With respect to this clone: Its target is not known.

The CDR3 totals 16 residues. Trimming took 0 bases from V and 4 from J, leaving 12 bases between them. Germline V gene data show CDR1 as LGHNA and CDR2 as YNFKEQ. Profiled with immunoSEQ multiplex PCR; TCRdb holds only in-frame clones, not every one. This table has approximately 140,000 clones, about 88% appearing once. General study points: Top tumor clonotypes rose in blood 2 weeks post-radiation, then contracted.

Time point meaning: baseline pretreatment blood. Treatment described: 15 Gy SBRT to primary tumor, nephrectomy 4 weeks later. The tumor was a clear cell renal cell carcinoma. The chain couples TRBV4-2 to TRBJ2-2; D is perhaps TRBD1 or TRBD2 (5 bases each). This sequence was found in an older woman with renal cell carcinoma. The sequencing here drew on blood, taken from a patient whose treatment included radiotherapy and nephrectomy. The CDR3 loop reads CASSQEGRVSTGELFF. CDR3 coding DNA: TGTGCCAGCAGCCAAGAGGGACGAGTGAGCACCGGGGAGCTGTTTTTT.